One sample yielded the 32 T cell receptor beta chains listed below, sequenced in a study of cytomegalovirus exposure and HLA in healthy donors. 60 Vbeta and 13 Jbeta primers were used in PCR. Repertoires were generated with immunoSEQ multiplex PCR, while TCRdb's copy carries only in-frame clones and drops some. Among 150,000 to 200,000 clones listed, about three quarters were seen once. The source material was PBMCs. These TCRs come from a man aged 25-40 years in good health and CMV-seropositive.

The CDR3 loop is CASSLEDSSYEQYF. The CDR3 DNA follows: TGTGCCAGCAGCTTAGAAGACAGCTCCTACGAGCAGTACTTC. This sequence joins TRBV7-2 and TRBJ2-7; a weak D match, TRBD1 (5 bases). The ends were cut back, 1 base at V and 0 bases at J, with 7 bases in the middle. Germline assignment: CDR1 SGHTA and CDR2 FQGNSA. The CDR3 loop spans 14 amino acids.

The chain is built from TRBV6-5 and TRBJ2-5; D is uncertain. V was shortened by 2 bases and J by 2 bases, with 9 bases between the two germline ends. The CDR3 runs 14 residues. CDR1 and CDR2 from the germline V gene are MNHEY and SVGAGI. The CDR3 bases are TGTGCCAGCAGTTACCACATACCACAAGAGACCCAGTACTTC. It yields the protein CASSYHIPQETQYF.

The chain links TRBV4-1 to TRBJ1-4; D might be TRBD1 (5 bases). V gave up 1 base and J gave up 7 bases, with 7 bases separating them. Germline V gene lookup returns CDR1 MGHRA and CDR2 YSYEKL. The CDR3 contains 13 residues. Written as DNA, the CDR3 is TGCGCCAGCAGCCAAGGGGGGGGTGAAAAACTGTTTTTT. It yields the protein CASSQGGGEKLFF.

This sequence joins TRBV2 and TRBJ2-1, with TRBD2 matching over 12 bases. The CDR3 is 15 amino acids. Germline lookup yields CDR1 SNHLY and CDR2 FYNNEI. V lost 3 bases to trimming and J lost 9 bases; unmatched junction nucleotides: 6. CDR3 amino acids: CASSELLAGGGEQFF. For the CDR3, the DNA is TGTGCCAGCAGTGAGCTACTAGCGGGAGGAGGTGAGCAGTTCTTC. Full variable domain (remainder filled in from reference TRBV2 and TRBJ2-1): EPEVTQTPSHQVTQMGQEVILRCVPISNHLYFYWYRQILGQKVEFLVSFYNNEISEKSEIFDDQFSVERPDGSNFTLKIRSTKLEDSAMYFCASSELLAGGGEQFFGPGTRLTVL.

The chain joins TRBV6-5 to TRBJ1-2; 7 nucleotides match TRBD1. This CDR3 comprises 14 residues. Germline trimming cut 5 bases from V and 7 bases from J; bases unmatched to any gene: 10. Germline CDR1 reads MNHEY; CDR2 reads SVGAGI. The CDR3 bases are TGTGCCAGCAGTGAACAGGGGCGCCGGAGTGGCTACACCTTC. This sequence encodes CASSEQGRRSGYTF.

The CDR3, as DNA: TGCAGCGTGGCCCCTACTAGCTCAGATGAGCAGTTCTTC. Its protein product is CSVAPTSSDEQFF. The rearrangement links TRBV29-1 to TRBJ2-1; D may be TRBD2 (6 bases). Looked up from germline, CDR1 is SQVTM and CDR2 is ANQGSEA. Trimming took 6 bases from V and 8 from J, leaving 17 bases between them. The CDR3 totals 13 residues.

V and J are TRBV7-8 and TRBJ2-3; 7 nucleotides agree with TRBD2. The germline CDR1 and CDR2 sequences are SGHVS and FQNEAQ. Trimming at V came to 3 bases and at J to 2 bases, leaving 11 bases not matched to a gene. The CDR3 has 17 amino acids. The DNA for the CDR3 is TGTGCCAGCAGCTTTCAGACTAGCCGAAATCCCACAGATACGCAGTATTTT. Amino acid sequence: CASSFQTSRNPTDTQYF.

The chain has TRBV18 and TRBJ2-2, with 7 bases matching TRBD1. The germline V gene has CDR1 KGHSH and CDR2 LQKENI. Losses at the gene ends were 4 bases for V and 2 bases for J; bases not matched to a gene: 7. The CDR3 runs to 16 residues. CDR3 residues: CASSLRSGGNTGELFF. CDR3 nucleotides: TGTGCCAGCTCACTACGGTCAGGGGGAAACACCGGGGAGCTGTTTTTT.

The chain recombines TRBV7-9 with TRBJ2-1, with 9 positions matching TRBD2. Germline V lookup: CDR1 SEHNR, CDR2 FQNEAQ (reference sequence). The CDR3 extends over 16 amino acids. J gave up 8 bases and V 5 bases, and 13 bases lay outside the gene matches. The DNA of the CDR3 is TGTGCCAGCAGCCCCCGACCGGGACTAGCAGGGCATGAGCAGTTCTTC. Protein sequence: CASSPRPGLAGHEQFF.

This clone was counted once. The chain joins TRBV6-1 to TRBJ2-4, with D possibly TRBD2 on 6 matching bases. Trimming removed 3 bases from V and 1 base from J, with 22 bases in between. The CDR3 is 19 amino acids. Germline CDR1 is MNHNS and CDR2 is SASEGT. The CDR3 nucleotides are TGTGCCAGCAGTGAGGAAAGTCCGGGACTCCTTTCGGCCAAAAACATTCAGTACTTC. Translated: CASSEESPGLLSAKNIQYF.

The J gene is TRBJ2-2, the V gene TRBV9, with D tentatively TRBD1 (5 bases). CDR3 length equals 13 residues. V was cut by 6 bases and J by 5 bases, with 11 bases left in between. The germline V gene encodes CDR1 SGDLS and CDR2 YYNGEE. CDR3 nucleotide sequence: TGTGCCAGCACGCTAAGGGGTACCGGGGAGCTGTTTTTT. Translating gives CASTLRGTGELFF.

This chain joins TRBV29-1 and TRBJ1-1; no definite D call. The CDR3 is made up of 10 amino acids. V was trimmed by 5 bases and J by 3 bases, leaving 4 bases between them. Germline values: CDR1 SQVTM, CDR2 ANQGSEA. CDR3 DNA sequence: TGCAGCGTTACGGACACTGAAGCTTTCTTT. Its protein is CSVTDTEAFF. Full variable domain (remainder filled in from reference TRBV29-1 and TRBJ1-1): SAVISQKPSRDICQRGTSLTIQCQVDSQVTMMFWYRQQPGQSLTLIATANQGSEATYESGFVIDKFPISRPNLTFSTLTVSNMSPEDSSIYLCSVTDTEAFFGQGTRLTVV.

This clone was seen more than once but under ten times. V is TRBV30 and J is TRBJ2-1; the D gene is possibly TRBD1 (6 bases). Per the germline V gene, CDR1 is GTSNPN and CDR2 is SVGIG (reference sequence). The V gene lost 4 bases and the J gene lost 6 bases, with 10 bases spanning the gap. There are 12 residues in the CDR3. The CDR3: CAWMGAFNEQFF. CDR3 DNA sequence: TGTGCCTGGATGGGGGCGTTCAATGAGCAGTTCTTC.

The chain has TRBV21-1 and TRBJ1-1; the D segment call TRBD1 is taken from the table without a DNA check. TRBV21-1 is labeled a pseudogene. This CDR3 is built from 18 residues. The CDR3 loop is CASSKGTGASLENTEAFF. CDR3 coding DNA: TGTGCCAGCAGCAAAGGGACAGGGGCTAGTCTAGAGAACACTGAAGCTTTCTTT.

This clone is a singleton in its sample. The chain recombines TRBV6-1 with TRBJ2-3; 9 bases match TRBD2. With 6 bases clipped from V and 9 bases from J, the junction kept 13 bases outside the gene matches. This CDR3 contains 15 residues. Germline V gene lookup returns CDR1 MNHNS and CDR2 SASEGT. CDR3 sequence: CASRMGSGRSGTQYF. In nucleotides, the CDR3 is TGTGCCAGCAGGATGGGTAGCGGGAGATCGGGAACGCAGTATTTT.

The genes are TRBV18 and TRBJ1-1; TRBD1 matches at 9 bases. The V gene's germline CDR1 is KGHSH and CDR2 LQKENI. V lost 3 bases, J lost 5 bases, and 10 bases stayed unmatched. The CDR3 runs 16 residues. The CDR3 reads CASSPGTGLIWTEAFF. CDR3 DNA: TGTGCCAGCTCACCCGGGACAGGGTTAATTTGGACTGAAGCTTTCTTT.

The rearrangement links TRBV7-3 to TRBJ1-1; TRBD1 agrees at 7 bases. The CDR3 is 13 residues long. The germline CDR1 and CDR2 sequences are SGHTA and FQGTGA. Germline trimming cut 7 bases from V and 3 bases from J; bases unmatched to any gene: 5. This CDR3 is CASKEGADTEAFF. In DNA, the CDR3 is TGTGCCAGCAAGGAGGGGGCGGACACTGAAGCTTTCTTT.

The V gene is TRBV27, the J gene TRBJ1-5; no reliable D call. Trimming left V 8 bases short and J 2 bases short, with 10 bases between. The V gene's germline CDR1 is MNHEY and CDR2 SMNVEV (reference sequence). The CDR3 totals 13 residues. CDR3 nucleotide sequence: TGTGCCAGCGCCAGGTTGGGCAATCAGCCCCAGCATTTT. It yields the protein CASARLGNQPQHF.

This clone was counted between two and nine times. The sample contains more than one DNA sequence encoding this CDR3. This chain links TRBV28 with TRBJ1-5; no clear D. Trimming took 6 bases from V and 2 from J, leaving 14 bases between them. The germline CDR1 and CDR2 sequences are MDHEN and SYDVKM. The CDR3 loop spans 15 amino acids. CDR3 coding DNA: TGTGCCAGCAGACTAGGTCAGCCCCGCAATCAGCCCCAGCATTTT. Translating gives CASRLGQPRNQPQHF. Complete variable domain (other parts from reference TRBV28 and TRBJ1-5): DVKVTQSSRYLVKRTGEKVFLECVQDMDHENMFWYRQDPGLGLRLIYFSYDVKMKEKGDIPEGYSVSREKKERFSLILESASTNQTSMYLCASRLGQPRNQPQHFGDGTRLSIL.

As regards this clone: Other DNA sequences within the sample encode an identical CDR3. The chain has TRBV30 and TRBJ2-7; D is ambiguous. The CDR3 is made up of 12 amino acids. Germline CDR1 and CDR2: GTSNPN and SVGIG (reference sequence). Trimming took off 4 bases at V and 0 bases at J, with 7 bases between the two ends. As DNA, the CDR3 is TGTGCCTGGACGGAGAGCTCCTACGAGCAGTACTTC. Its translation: CAWTESSYEQYF.

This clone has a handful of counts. The chain's CDR3 is CASSIDRVSGYTF. The CDR3 DNA is TGTGCCAGTAGTATCGACAGGGTTAGCGGCTACACCTTC. J is TRBJ1-2 and V is TRBV19; 7 bases align to TRBD1. The germline V gene encodes CDR1 LNHDA and CDR2 SQIVND (reference sequence). The CDR3 has 13 residues. Trimming cost V 3 bases and J 8 bases; bases outside gene matches: 6.

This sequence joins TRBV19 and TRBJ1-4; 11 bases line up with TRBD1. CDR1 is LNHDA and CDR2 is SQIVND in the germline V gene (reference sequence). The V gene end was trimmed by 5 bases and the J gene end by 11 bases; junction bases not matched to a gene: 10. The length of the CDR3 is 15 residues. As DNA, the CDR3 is TGTGCCAGTAGTCCCGGGGTGGGACAGGGGGGGAAACTGTTTTTT. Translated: CASSPGVGQGGKLFF.

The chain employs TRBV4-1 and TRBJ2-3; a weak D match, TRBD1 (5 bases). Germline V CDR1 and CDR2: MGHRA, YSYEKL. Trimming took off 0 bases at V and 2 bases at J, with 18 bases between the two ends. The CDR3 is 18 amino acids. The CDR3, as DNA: TGCGCCAGCAGCCAAGAGTCTACTGGGGCGGTTTCCACAGATACGCAGTATTTT. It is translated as CASSQESTGAVSTDTQYF.

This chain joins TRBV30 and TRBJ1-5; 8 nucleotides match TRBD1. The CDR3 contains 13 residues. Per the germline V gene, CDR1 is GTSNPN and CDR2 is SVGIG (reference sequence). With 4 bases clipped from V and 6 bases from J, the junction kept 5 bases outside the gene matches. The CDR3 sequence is CAWTRGHGQPQHF. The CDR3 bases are TGTGCCTGGACCAGGGGGCACGGTCAGCCCCAGCATTTT. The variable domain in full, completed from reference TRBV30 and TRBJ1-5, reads SQTIHQWPATLVQPVGSPLSLECTVEGTSNPNLYWYRQAAGRGLQLLFYSVGIGQISSEVPQNLSASRPQDRQFILSSKKLLLSDSGFYLCAWTRGHGQPQHFGDGTRLSIL.

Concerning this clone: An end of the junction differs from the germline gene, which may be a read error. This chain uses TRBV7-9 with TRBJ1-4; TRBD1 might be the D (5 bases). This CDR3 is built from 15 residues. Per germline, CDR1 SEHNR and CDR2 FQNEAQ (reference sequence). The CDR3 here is CSSLRGVSSSEKLFF. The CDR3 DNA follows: TGTTCCAGCCTTAGGGGTGTATCGTCAAGTGAAAAACTGTTTTTT. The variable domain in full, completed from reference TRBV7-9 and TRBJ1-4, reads DTGVSQNPRHKITKRGQNVTFRCDPISEHNRLYWYRQTLGQGPEFLTYFQNEAQLEKSRLLSDRFSAERPKGSFSTLEIQRTEQGDSAMYLCSSLRGVSSSEKLFFGSGTQLSVL.

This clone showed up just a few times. The CDR3 region is CASSWGEETQYF. In nucleotides, the CDR3 is TGTGCCAGCAGTTGGGGAGAGGAGACCCAGTACTTC. The chain joins TRBV6-5 to TRBJ2-5; D is possibly TRBD2 (5 bases). Germline values: CDR1 MNHEY, CDR2 SVGAGI. This CDR3 has 12 residues. V gave up 4 bases and J gave up 5 bases, with 8 bases separating them.

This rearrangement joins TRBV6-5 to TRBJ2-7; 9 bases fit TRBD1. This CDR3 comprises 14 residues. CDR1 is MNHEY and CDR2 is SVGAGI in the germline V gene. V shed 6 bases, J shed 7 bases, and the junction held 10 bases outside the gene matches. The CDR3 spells CASSLGTGRREQYF. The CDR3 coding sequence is TGTGCCAGCAGCCTCGGGACAGGGAGAAGGGAGCAGTACTTC.

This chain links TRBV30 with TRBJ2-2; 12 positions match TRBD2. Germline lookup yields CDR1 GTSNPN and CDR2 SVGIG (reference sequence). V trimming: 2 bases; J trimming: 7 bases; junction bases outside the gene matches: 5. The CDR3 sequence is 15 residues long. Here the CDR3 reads CAWSFLAGGDGELFF. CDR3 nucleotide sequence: TGTGCCTGGAGTTTTCTAGCGGGAGGGGACGGGGAGCTGTTTTTT.

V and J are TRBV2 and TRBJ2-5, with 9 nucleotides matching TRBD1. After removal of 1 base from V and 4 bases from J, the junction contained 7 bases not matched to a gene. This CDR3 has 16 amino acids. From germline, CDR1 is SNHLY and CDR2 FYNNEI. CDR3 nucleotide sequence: TGTGCCAGCAGTGAAGGACTAGGGACAGGGCTAGAGACCCAGTACTTC. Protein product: CASSEGLGTGLETQYF.

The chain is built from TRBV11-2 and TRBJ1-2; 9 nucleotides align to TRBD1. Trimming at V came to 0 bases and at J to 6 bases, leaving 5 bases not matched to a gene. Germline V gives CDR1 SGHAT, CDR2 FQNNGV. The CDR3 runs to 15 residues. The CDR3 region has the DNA TGTGCCAGCAGCTTAGAGACACAGGGGGCCGATGGCTACACCTTC. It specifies CASSLETQGADGYTF.

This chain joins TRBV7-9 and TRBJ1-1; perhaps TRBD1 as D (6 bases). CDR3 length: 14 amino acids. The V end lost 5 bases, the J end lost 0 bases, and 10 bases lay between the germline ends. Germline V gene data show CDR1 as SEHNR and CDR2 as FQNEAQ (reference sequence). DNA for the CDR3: TGTGCCAGCAGCCCACAGGGTATGAACACTGAAGCTTTCTTT. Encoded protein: CASSPQGMNTEAFF.

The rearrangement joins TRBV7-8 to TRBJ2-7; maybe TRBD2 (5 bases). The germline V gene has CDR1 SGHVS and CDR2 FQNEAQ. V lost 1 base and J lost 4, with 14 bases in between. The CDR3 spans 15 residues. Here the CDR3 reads CASSLGPGLEYEQYF. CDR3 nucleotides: TGTGCCAGCAGCTTAGGCCCAGGACTGGAATACGAGCAGTACTTC.